What follows are 26 T cell receptor beta chains derived from one specimen sequenced in a study of cytomegalovirus exposure and HLA in healthy donors. Amplification used 60 Vbeta primers and 13 Jbeta primers. Data came from immunoSEQ multiplex PCR; TCRdb stores just in-frame clones and leaves some out. Among about 120,000 clones, around 80% were seen once, and the ten largest hold approximately 3.6%. The sample taken for sequencing was PBMCs. Every receptor here comes from a man under 40 in good health and CMV-seronegative.

The chain links TRBV6-5 to TRBJ1-2; D gene uncertain. Per the germline V gene, CDR1 is MNHEY and CDR2 is SVGAGI. The CDR3 is made up of 14 amino acids. V lost 0 bases and J 3 bases, leaving 8 bases between the germline ends. The CDR3 spells CASSYSRLDYGYTF. The CDR3 DNA reads TGTGCCAGCAGTTACTCGAGGCTCGACTATGGCTACACCTTC.

This chain joins TRBV6-1 and TRBJ2-2; a possible D gene is TRBD1 (6 bases). Trimming cost V 7 bases and J 3 bases, with 12 bases left between them. Germline CDR1 is MNHNS and CDR2 is SASEGT. The CDR3 is 14 residues long. The chain's CDR3 is CASNRDGDTGELFF. The CDR3 nucleotides read TGTGCCAGCAACAGGGACGGGGACACCGGGGAGCTGTTTTTT.

V is TRBV4-1 and J is TRBJ2-7, with D hard to call. The germline CDR1 and CDR2 sequences are MGHRA and YSYEKL. V was trimmed by 2 bases and J by 7 bases, leaving 9 bases between them. The length of the CDR3 is 12 residues. DNA of the CDR3: TGCGCCAGCAGCCAAAACGTCGGTGAGCAGTACTTC. It specifies CASSQNVGEQYF.

The V call is TRBV11-2, the J call TRBJ2-7; TRBD2 aligns across 12 bases. CDR3 length: 16 residues. Germline V gene sequence: CDR1 SGHAT, CDR2 FQNNGV. J was trimmed by 1 base and V by 5 bases; bases with no gene match: 6. CDR3 amino acids: CASSPRLAGGSYEQYF. CDR3 nucleotides: TGTGCCAGCAGCCCCCGGCTAGCGGGGGGGTCCTACGAGCAGTACTTC.

The chain joins TRBV6-6 to TRBJ1-1, with no clear D. CDR1 is MNHNY, CDR2 SVGAGI, per germline (reference sequence). V lost 6 bases and J lost 4, with 15 bases in between. This CDR3 contains 14 residues. The CDR3 reads CASSPSVRGTEAFF. The CDR3 bases are TGTGCCAGCAGCCCTTCGGTCCGGGGCACTGAAGCTTTCTTT.

The table lists this clone with a few counts. The genes are TRBV19 and TRBJ1-6; 9 nucleotides match TRBD1. V lost 10 bases and J lost 7; bases outside the gene matches: 20. This CDR3 region has 18 residues. Germline V lookup: CDR1 LNHDA, CDR2 SQIVND (reference sequence). The CDR3 coding sequence is TGTGCCACCAATGGAGGGACAGGGACGCCCTCGAGGAATTCACCCCTCCACTTT. Translation: CATNGGTGTPSRNSPLHF.

The sample holds a few counts of this clone. The chain carries TRBV11-3 and TRBJ2-7; 7 bases agree with TRBD1. V lost 5 bases to trimming and J lost 2 bases; unmatched junction nucleotides: 6. Germline values: CDR1 SGHNT, CDR2 YENEEA. The CDR3 is 14 amino acids. The CDR3 reads CASSKTGSPYEQYF. CDR3 DNA: TGTGCCAGCAGCAAGACAGGGTCGCCCTACGAGCAGTACTTC.

This chain connects TRBV11-1 to TRBJ2-4; 11 nucleotides line up with TRBD1. The germline V gene has CDR1 SGHAT and CDR2 FQDESV (reference sequence). This CDR3 is 14 amino acids long. Germline trimming cut 5 bases from V and 9 bases from J; bases unmatched to any gene: 6. The CDR3 sequence is CASSPPGTGGIQYF. CDR3 in DNA: TGTGCCAGCAGCCCTCCCGGGACAGGGGGCATTCAGTACTTC.

V and J are TRBV5-6 and TRBJ2-3; D might be TRBD2 (6 bases). V was shortened by 0 bases and J by 0 bases, with 8 bases between the two germline ends. The CDR3 is 15 residues long. Germline V gene data show CDR1 as SGHDT and CDR2 as YYEEEE. CDR3 DNA sequence: TGTGCCAGCAGCTTGGGCGGGGCTAGCACAGATACGCAGTATTTT. This translates into CASSLGGASTDTQYF.

V gene TRBV19 combines with J gene TRBJ2-4, with D perhaps TRBD2 (7 bases). Trimming removed 7 bases from V and 3 bases from J, with 19 bases in between. The CDR3 length is 16 residues. Germline CDR1 reads LNHDA; CDR2 reads SQIVND (reference sequence). CDR3 nucleotides: TGTGCCAGTAAGGGGGGACAAAGGGGGGGCAAAAACATTCAGTACTTC. Amino acid sequence: CASKGGQRGGKNIQYF.

This sequence joins TRBV5-4 and TRBJ2-1, with 10 bases aligning to TRBD1. V gave up 4 bases and J gave up 4 bases; unmatched junction bases: 5. The germline CDR1 and CDR2 sequences are SGHNT and YYREEE (reference sequence). The CDR3 runs to 15 residues. The chain's CDR3 is CASSNGQGGYNEQFF. Written as DNA, the CDR3 is TGTGCCAGCAGCAACGGACAGGGGGGTTACAATGAGCAGTTCTTC.

The chain has TRBV9 and TRBJ1-6; D is possibly TRBD1 (6 bases). The ends were cut back, 0 bases at V and 9 bases at J, with 16 bases in the middle. CDR3 length equals 16 residues. The germline CDR1 and CDR2 sequences are SGDLS and YYNGEE. The CDR3 coding sequence is TGTGCCAGCAGCGTAGAAGCAGGGGCAAGGGCTTCACCCCTCCACTTT. Translated: CASSVEAGARASPLHF.

CDR3 in DNA: TGCAGCGTTGCGGCAGGGGGCGGTGGGGCTGAAGCTTTCTTT. The encoded protein is CSVAAGGGGAEAFF. The V call is TRBV29-1, the J call TRBJ1-1, with 8 bases lining up with TRBD1. There are 14 residues in the CDR3. After removal of 4 bases from V and 6 bases from J, the junction contained 10 bases not matched to a gene. CDR1 and CDR2 (germline): SQVTM, ANQGSEA.

J is TRBJ2-7 and V is TRBV28; D not resolved. Germline-derived CDR1 and CDR2 are MDHEN and SYDVKM. The length of the CDR3 is 15 residues. Trimming removed 5 bases from V and 3 bases from J, with 17 bases in between. The CDR3 reads CASSPPLGANYEQYF. The CDR3, as DNA: TGTGCCAGCAGTCCACCCCTAGGAGCGAACTACGAGCAGTACTTC. Filled out from reference TRBV28 and TRBJ2-7, the complete variable domain reads DVKVTQSSRYLVKRTGEKVFLECVQDMDHENMFWYRQDPGLGLRLIYFSYDVKMKEKGDIPEGYSVSREKKERFSLILESASTNQTSMYLCASSPPLGANYEQYFGPGTRLTVT.

In nucleotides, the CDR3 is TGTGCCAGCCCAAAGGGACAGAGAAATGAAAAACTGTTTTTT. This sequence encodes CASPKGQRNEKLFF. This sequence joins TRBV7-9 and TRBJ1-4, with 7 bases that match TRBD1. CDR3 length: 14 amino acids. Per germline, CDR1 SEHNR and CDR2 FQNEAQ (reference sequence). V lost 8 bases to trimming and J lost 5 bases; unmatched junction nucleotides: 8. Drawing the rest from reference TRBV7-9 and TRBJ1-4, the complete variable domain is DTGVSQNPRHKITKRGQNVTFRCDPISEHNRLYWYRQTLGQGPEFLTYFQNEAQLEKSRLLSDRFSAERPKGSFSTLEIQRTEQGDSAMYLCASPKGQRNEKLFFGSGTQLSVL.

The chain uses TRBV27 and TRBJ2-7; a possible D gene is TRBD1 (7 bases). The CDR3 spans 14 residues. V gave up 3 bases and J gave up 0 bases, with 9 bases separating them. CDR1 MNHEY and CDR2 SMNVEV come from the germline V gene (reference sequence). CDR3 nucleotide sequence: TGTGCCAGCAGTTTCAGGGGGGCCTCCTACGAGCAGTACTTC. Its translation: CASSFRGASYEQYF.

The chain links TRBV27 to TRBJ1-1; 7 positions agree with TRBD1. Losses at the gene ends were 6 bases for V and 2 bases for J; bases not matched to a gene: 15. This CDR3 spans 17 amino acids. The germline V gene has CDR1 MNHEY and CDR2 SMNVEV (reference sequence). The DNA of the CDR3 is TGTGCCAGCAGGATAGGGTTGCCTCAGGGGGGCAACACTGAAGCTTTCTTT. Translation gives CASRIGLPQGGNTEAFF.

J is TRBJ2-1 and V is TRBV28; 7 bases are a match to TRBD2. Germline CDR1 is MDHEN and CDR2 is SYDVKM. V shed 2 bases and J 4 bases; nucleotides not matched to a gene: 8. The CDR3 spans 16 residues. The CDR3 DNA reads TGTGCCAGCAGTTTAGTACTAGCGCTAGATTACAATGAGCAGTTCTTC. This encodes CASSLVLALDYNEQFF.

V and J are TRBV7-2 and TRBJ2-3, with a weak D call TRBD2 (6 bases). V was pared by 5 bases and J by 5 bases, with 17 bases between. CDR3 length: 15 residues. Germline CDR1 reads SGHTA; CDR2 reads FQGNSA. CDR3 sequence (DNA): TGTGCCAGCAGCCCGTCTTGGCGGGGAGGAGATACGCAGTATTTT. Protein product: CASSPSWRGGDTQYF.

This clone was observed once. The CDR3 here is CASSDVAGGSTDTQYF. The CDR3 DNA reads as TGTGCCAGCAGTGACGTAGCGGGAGGGAGCACAGATACGCAGTATTTT. The rearrangement uses TRBV6-4 and TRBJ2-3; 11 nucleotides line up with TRBD2. Looked up from germline, CDR1 is MRHNA and CDR2 is SNTAGT. The trim removed 2 bases at V and 0 bases at J, leaving 1 base unmatched. The CDR3 loop spans 16 amino acids.

The chain is built from TRBV4-3 and TRBJ1-6; D is possibly TRBD1 (5 bases). The CDR3 consists of 16 residues. CDR1 LGHNA and CDR2 YSLEER come from the germline V gene. V shed 6 bases and J shed 0 bases, with 12 bases lying between them. The CDR3 bases are TGCGCCAGCAGTAACAGGAAAAGCTCCTATAATTCACCCCTCCACTTT. This encodes CASSNRKSSYNSPLHF.

This rearrangement joins TRBV5-5 to TRBJ2-6; TRBD1 might be the D (6 bases). Trimming stripped 4 bases from V and 4 bases from J, with 15 bases between. This CDR3 has 16 residues. The germline gives CDR1 SGHKS, CDR2 YYEKEE (reference sequence). The CDR3 DNA reads TGTGCCAGCAGCGGCACAGGGTTCTCCGGGGCCAACGTCCTGACTTTC. It specifies CASSGTGFSGANVLTF.

The rearrangement uses TRBV5-5 and TRBJ1-1, with 9 bases that match TRBD1. The V gene's germline CDR1 is SGHKS and CDR2 YYEKEE (reference sequence). The CDR3 sequence is 14 residues long. Trimming cost V 5 bases and J 6 bases; bases outside gene matches: 8. This CDR3 is CASRKTGGASEAFF. Written as DNA, the CDR3 is TGTGCCAGCAGGAAAACAGGGGGCGCGTCTGAAGCTTTCTTT. The complete variable domain, with remaining parts taken from reference TRBV5-5 and TRBJ1-1, reads DAGVTQSPTHLIKTRGQQVTLRCSPISGHKSVSWYQQVLGQGPQFIFQYYEKEERGRGNFPDRFSARQFPNYSSELNVNALLLGDSALYLCASRKTGGASEAFFGQGTRLTVV.

CDR3 sequence (DNA): TGTGCCAGCAGCTCCGGGACAGGGGGCTCGGGCTACAATGAGCAGTTCTTC. Translated: CASSSGTGGSGYNEQFF. The chain combines TRBV7-9 with TRBJ2-1, with 12 bases aligning to TRBD1. Germline trimming cut 4 bases from V and 3 bases from J; bases unmatched to any gene: 7. This CDR3 has 17 amino acids. Germline CDR1 reads SEHNR; CDR2 reads FQNEAQ (reference sequence).

V is TRBV28 and J is TRBJ2-7; D gene ambiguous. V lost 8 bases, J lost 1 base, and 9 bases lay in between. The CDR3 loop spans 12 amino acids. Germline V gene data show CDR1 as MDHEN and CDR2 as SYDVKM. CDR3 loop: CASALVSYEQYF. The CDR3 nucleotides are TGTGCCAGCGCTCTAGTTTCCTACGAGCAGTACTTC.

This chain joins TRBV7-6 and TRBJ1-1; D unclear. CDR1 is SGHVS, CDR2 FNYEAQ, per germline. This CDR3 spans 12 amino acids. The ends were cut back, 1 base at V and 4 bases at J, with 4 bases in the middle. The CDR3 DNA reads as TGTGCCAGCAGCTTAGGGAGCACTGAAGCTTTCTTT. Its translation is CASSLGSTEAFF.